These T cell receptor beta chains were read from a single sample in a study of post-analysis software for immune sequencing data. From the PCR reads, TCRdb called clonotypes with MiXCR, one entry per CDR3 protein. This table holds some 690,000 distinct CDR3 sequences, approximately 59% found once. Material for sequencing was blood. The source of these receptors is a girl aged 2-10 years with multiple sclerosis. CDR3s include the opening cysteine and the closing phenylalanine or tryptophan. Each record gives: V gene, CDR3 length, D gene, J gene, clone size, CDR3 protein, CDR3 DNA. D genes are given only for firm matches. For some rows the clone size is stated as once, few or many, or as a class when expanded; others skip it.

TRBV20-1	12	.	TRBJ1-2	.	CSAEERAFGYTF	TGCAGTGCCGAAGAGCGGGCTTTTGGCTACACCTTC
TRBV12-3/TRBV12-4	14	.	TRBJ2-2	.	CASSLGMGTGELFF	TGTGCCAGCAGTTTAGGCATGGGGACCGGGGAGCTGTTTTTT
TRBV20-1	14	.	TRBJ1-5	once	CSARVGVGNQPQHF	TGCAGTGCTAGAGTGGGAGTGGGCAATCAGCCCCAGCATTTT
TRBV2	11	.	TRBJ2-1	few	CASRVDNEQFF	TGTGCCAGCCGGGTTGACAATGAGCAGTTCTTC
TRBV2	16	.	TRBJ1-5	.	CASSALRGASNQPQHF	TGTGCCAGCAGTGCGTTGCGGGGGGCAAGCAATCAGCCCCAGCATTTT
TRBV12-3/TRBV12-4	14	.	TRBJ1-1	.	CASSFVVMNTEAFF	TGTGCCAGCAGTTTTGTAGTGATGAACACTGAAGCTTTCTTT
TRBV6-5	15	TRBD2	TRBJ2-1	.	CATSEVLAGNNEQFF	TGTGCCACCTCGGAGGTCCTAGCGGGGAACAATGAGCAGTTCTTC
TRBV20-1	14	TRBD1	TRBJ2-1	.	CSVGRQGSYNEQFF	TGCAGTGTGGGAAGACAGGGCTCCTACAATGAGCAGTTCTTC
TRBV12-3/TRBV12-4	13	TRBD1	TRBJ1-1	.	CASSGTGEAEAFF	TGTGCCAGCAGTGGGACAGGGGAAGCTGAAGCTTTCTTT
TRBV7-8	15	.	TRBJ2-1	many	CASGVQPVSYNEQFF	TGTGCCTCGGGGGTTCAACCCGTCTCCTACAATGAGCAGTTCTTC
TRBV29-1	16	.	TRBJ2-1	.	CSVEGARVLAGNEQFF	TGCAGCGTTGAAGGCGCCAGGGTACTAGCTGGAAATGAGCAGTTCTTC
TRBV18	13	TRBD2	TRBJ2-1	few	CASTRDYDNEQFF	TGTGCCAGCACAAGGGACTACGACAATGAGCAGTTCTTC
TRBV20-1	14	.	TRBJ2-1	.	CSARGPVHLNEQFF	TGCAGTGCTAGGGGGCCCGTCCACCTAAATGAGCAGTTCTTC
TRBV21-1	16	.	TRBJ2-3	.	CASSRCVRSLADTQYF	TGTGCCAGCAGCAGATGTGTCAGGAGCCTTGCAGATACGCAGTATTTT
TRBV7-8	14	.	TRBJ2-7	.	CASSPPGRTYEQYF	TGTGCCAGCAGCCCACCGGGGCGGACGTACGAGCAGTACTTC
TRBV24-1	14	.	TRBJ2-1	.	CATSERDLNNEQFF	TGTGCCACCAGTGAGAGGGACTTGAACAATGAGCAGTTCTTC
TRBV4-2	15	.	TRBJ1-2	few	CASSQDFEVSYGYTF	TGTGCCAGCAGCCAAGATTTCGAGGTTAGCTATGGCTACACCTTC
TRBV6-6	12	.	TRBJ2-1	.	CASSYRRDEQFF	TGTGCCAGCAGTTACCGCAGGGATGAGCAGTTCTTC
TRBV7-9	17	.	TRBJ1-2	.	CASSAEYRFRSGYGYTF	TGTGCCAGCAGCGCCGAATATCGTTTTAGGTCGGGCTATGGCTACACCTTC
TRBV29-1	14	.	TRBJ2-7	few	CSVQGTTGSYEQYF	TGCAGCGTTCAAGGGACAACCGGCTCCTACGAGCAGTACTTC
TRBV6-5	18	.	TRBJ2-1	.	CASGYLTGPFLRYNEQFF	TGTGCCAGCGGTTACCTTACCGGCCCGTTTTTAAGGTACAATGAGCAGTTCTTC
TRBV28	15	.	TRBJ2-1	.	CASSNPGPPYNEQFF	TGTGCCAGCAGTAATCCGGGACCCCCCTACAATGAGCAGTTCTTC
TRBV4-2	12	.	TRBJ2-1	.	CASSQDTYEQFF	TGTGCCAGCAGCCAAGATACGTATGAGCAGTTCTTC
TRBV28	15	.	TRBJ1-5	.	CASTPSSGGHQPQHF	TGTGCCAGCACCCCCTCCTCGGGGGGCCATCAGCCCCAGCATTTT
TRBV7-9	13	.	TRBJ2-1	.	CASSRSPAGEQFF	TGTGCCAGCAGCCGCAGCCCGGCCGGTGAGCAGTTCTTC
TRBV12-3/TRBV12-4	12	.	TRBJ2-7	.	CASQGTPYEQYF	TGTGCCAGCCAGGGCACCCCCTACGAGCAGTACTTC